A single TCR beta chain is shown here with its context. What it recognizes is unknown. Primers used in a second PCR of roughly 7 to 12 cycles were a sample-barcoded 5' primer and a J-beta primer mix. Every sample produced at least 2.5 million CDR3-containing paired-end reads. One entry per CDR3 protein results from TCRdb running MiXCR on the 5' RACE reads. The sample has around 800,000 distinct CDR3 sequences; 50% to 65% are singletons. This CDR3 spans 14 amino acids. The germline V and J ends were trimmed by 5 bases and 1 base, with 11 bases remaining between them. In germline, CDR1 is SGHRS, CDR2 YFSETQ. This sample was taken from a study of blood T cells in healthy people across ages. General study points: Naive T cell percentage and TCR beta diversity correlated strongly. Higher diversity, along with more naive CD4+ cells, distinguished long-lived donors from aged donors.

Per individual sample, total RNA of at least 6 micrograms was extracted. The V call is TRBV5-1, the J call TRBJ2-3; D perhaps matches TRBD2 (5 bases). Specimen: blood. The receptor was derived from an older man in good health. The chain's CDR3 is CASSRRVGTDTQYF. CDR3 nucleotide sequence: TGCGCCAGCAGTCGGCGGGTGGGCACAGATACGCAGTATTTT.